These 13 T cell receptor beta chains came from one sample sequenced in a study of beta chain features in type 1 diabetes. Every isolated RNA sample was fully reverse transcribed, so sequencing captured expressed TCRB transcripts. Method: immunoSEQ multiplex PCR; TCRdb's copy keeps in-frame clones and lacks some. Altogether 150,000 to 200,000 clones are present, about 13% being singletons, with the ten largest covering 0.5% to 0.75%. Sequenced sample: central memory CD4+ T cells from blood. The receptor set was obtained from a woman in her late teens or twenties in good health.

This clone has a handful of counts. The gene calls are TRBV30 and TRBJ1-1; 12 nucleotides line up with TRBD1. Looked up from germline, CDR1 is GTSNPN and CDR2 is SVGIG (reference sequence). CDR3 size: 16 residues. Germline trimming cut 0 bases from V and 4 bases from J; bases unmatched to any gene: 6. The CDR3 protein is CAWSVQGDRGLTEAFF. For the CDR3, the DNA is TGTGCCTGGAGTGTACAGGGGGACAGGGGGCTCACTGAAGCTTTCTTT.

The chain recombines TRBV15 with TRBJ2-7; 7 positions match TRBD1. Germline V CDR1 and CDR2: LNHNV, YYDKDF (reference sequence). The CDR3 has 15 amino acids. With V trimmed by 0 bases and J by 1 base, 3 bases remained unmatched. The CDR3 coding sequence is TGTGCCACCAGCAGAGACCGGGACAGATCCTACGAGCAGTACTTC. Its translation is CATSRDRDRSYEQYF.

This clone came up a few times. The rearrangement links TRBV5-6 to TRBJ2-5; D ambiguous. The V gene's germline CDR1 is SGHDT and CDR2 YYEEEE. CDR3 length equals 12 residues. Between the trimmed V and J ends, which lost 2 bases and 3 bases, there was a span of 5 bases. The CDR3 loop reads CASSFLEETQYF. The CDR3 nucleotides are TGTGCCAGCAGCTTTCTAGAAGAGACCCAGTACTTC.

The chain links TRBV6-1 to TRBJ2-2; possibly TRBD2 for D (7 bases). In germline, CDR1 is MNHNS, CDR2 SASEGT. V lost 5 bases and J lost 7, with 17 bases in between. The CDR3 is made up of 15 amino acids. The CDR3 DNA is TGTGCCAGCAGTCAACAGTACAGGGAGGGCGGGGAGCTGTTTTTT. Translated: CASSQQYREGGELFF.

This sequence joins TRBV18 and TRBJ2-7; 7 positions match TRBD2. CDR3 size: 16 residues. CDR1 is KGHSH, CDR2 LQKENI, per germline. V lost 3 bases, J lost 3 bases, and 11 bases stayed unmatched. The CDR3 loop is CASSPMAGAPDYEQYF. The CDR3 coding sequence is TGTGCCAGCTCACCCATGGCGGGAGCCCCAGACTACGAGCAGTACTTC.

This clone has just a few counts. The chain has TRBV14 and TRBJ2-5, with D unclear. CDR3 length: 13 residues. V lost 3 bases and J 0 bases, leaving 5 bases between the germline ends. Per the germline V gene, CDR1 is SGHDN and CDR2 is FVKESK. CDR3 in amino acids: CASSHRYQETQYF. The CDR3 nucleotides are TGTGCCAGCAGCCACCGGTACCAAGAGACCCAGTACTTC. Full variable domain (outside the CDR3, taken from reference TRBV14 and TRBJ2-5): EAGVTQFPSHSVIEKGQTVTLRCDPISGHDNLYWYRRVMGKEIKFLLHFVKESKQDESGMPNNRFLAERTGGTYSTLKVQPAELEDSGVYFCASSHRYQETQYFGPGTRLLVL.

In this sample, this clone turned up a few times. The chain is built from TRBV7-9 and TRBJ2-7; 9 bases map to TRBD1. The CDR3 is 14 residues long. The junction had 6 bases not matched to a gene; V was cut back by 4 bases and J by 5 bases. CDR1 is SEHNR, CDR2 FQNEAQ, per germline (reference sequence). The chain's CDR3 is CASSWGDRADEQYF. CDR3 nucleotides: TGTGCCAGCAGCTGGGGGGACAGGGCCGACGAGCAGTACTTC.

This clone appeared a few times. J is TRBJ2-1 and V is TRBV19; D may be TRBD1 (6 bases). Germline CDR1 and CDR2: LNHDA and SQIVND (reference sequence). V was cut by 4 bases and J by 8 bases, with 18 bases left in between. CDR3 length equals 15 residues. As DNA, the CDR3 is TGTGCCAGTAGTACTGGACAGACTCCCTGGGATGAGCAGTTCTTC. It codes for CASSTGQTPWDEQFF.

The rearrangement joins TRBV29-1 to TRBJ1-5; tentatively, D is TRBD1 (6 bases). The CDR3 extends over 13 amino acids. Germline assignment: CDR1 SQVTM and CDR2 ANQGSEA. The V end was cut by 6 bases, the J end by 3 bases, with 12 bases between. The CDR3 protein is CSVKHRDNQPQHF. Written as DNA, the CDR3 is TGCAGCGTGAAACACAGGGACAATCAGCCCCAGCATTTT. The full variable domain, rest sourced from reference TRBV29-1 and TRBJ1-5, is SAVISQKPSRDICQRGTSLTIQCQVDSQVTMMFWYRQQPGQSLTLIATANQGSEATYESGFVIDKFPISRPNLTFSTLTVSNMSPEDSSIYLCSVKHRDNQPQHFGDGTRLSIL.

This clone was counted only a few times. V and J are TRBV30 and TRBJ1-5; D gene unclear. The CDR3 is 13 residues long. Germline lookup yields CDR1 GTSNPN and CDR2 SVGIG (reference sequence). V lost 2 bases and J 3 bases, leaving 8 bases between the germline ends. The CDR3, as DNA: TGTGCCTGGAGTCCAGGTACCAATCAGCCCCAGCATTTT. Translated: CAWSPGTNQPQHF.

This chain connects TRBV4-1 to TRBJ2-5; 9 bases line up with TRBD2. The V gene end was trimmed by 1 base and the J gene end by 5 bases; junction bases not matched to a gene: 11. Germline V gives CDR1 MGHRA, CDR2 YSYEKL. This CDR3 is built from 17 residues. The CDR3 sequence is CASSQGGSGRPGETQYF. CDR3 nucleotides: TGCGCCAGCAGCCAAGGGGGCAGCGGGAGGCCCGGGGAGACCCAGTACTTC.

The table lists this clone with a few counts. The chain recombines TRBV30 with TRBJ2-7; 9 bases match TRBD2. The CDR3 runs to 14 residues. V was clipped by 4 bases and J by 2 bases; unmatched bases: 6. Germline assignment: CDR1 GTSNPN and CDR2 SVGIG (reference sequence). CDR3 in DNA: TGTGCCTGGATGGAGGCGGGAGGGACCTACGAGCAGTACTTC. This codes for CAWMEAGGTYEQYF.

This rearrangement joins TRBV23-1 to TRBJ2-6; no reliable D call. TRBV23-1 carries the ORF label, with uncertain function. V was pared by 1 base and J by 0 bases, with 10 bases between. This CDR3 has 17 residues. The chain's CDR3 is CASSQFIRNSGANVLTF. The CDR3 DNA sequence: TGCGCCAGCAGTCAATTTATCAGAAACTCTGGGGCCAACGTCCTGACTTTC.